Sequencing of this T cell receptor beta chain was carried out in a study of vaccination and CD4 T cells after COVID-19. Turning to this clonotype: Antigen unknown.

Indicated treatment: roughly ten-day PBMC culture with coronavirus spike peptide pools or control peptides (ViraFEST assay). This CDR3 region has 16 residues. J was trimmed by 4 bases and V by 6 bases; bases with no gene match: 10. From germline, CDR1 is MNHNS and CDR2 SASEGT. Sequencing of the DNA from cultured CD4+ T cells was carried out with the Oncomine TCR Beta short-read assay. TCRdb itself ran the PCR reads through MiXCR, one entry per CDR3 protein. The data contain 15,000 to 20,000 distinct CDR3 sequences, 60% to 65% of them seen just once; the ten biggest clones take up roughly a tenth. The genes are TRBV6-1 and TRBJ2-5; TRBD2 aligns across 11 bases. Input material: CD4+ T cells from blood, cultured in vitro. This TCR was recovered from a human donor who had recovered from COVID-19. The DNA for the CDR3 is TGTGCCAGCAGCTCCTTAGCGGGAGGGTTAGTAGAGACCCAGTACTTC. Its translation: CASSSLAGGLVETQYF.